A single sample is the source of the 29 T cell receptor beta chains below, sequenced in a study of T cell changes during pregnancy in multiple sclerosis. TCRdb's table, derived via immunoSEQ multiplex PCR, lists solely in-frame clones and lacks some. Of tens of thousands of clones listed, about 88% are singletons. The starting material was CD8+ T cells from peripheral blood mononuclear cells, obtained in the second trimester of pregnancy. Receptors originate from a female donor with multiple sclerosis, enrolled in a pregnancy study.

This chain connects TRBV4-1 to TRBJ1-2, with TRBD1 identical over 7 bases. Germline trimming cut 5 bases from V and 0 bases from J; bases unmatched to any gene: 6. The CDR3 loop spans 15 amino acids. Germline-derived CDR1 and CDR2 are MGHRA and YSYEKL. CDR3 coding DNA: TGCGCCAGCAGCTTCGACAGGGATACTAACTATGGCTACACCTTC. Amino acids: CASSFDRDTNYGYTF.

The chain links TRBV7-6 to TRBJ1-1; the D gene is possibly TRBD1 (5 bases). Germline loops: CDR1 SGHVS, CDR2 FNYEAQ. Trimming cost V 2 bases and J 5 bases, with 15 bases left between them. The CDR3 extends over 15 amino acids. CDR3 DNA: TGTGCCAGCAGCTTATTGCAGGGTGTGAGAACTGAAGCTTTCTTT. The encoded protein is CASSLLQGVRTEAFF.

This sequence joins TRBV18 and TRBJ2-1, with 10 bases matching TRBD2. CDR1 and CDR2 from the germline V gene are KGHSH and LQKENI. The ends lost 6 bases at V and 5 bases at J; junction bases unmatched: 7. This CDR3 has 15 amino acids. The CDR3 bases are TGTGCCAGCTCGTCTCTAGCGGGAGCCGACAATGAGCAGTTCTTC. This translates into CASSSLAGADNEQFF.

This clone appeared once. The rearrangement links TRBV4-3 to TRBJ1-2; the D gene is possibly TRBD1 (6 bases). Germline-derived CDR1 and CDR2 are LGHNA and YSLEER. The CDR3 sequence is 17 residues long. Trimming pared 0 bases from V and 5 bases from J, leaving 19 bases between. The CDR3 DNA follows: TGCGCCAGCAGCCAAGATACGATTCGGGGGCGGGAGTATGGCTACACCTTC. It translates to CASSQDTIRGREYGYTF.

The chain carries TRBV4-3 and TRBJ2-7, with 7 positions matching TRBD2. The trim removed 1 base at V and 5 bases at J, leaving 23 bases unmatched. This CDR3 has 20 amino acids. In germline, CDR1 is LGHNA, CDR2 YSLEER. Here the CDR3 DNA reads TGCGCCAGCAGCCAAGCGTTGGACGCGGAGACTAGCAGTTTGGTCCACGAGCAGTACTTC. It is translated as CASSQALDAETSSLVHEQYF.

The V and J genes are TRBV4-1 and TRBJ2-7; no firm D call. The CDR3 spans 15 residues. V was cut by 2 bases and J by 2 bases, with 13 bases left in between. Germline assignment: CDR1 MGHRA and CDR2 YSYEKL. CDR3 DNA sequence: TGCGCCAGCAGCCAACAGCAGGCGCCAACCTACGAGCAGTACTTC. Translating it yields CASSQQQAPTYEQYF.

Here the CDR3 reads CASSEAMGSAHEQFF. CDR3 sequence (DNA): TGTGCCAGCAGTGAAGCGATGGGTAGCGCCCATGAGCAGTTCTTC. The chain employs TRBV6-1 and TRBJ2-1, with D tentatively TRBD2 (5 bases). CDR1 MNHNS and CDR2 SASEGT come from the germline V gene. The CDR3 sequence is 15 residues long. The ends were cut back, 0 bases at V and 8 bases at J, with 14 bases in the middle.

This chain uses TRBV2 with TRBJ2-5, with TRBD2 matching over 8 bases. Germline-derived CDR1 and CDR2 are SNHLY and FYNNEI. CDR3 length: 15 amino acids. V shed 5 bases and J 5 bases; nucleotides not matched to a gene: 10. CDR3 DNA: TGTGCCAGCAGTTCACCGGGGGGGGTGCGGGAGACCCAGTACTTC. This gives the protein CASSSPGGVRETQYF.

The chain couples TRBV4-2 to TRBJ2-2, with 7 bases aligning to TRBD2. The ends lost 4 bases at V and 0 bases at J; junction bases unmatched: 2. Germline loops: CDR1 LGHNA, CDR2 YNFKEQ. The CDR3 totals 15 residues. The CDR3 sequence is CASSLTSANTGELFF. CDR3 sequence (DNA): TGTGCCAGCAGCCTAACTAGCGCGAACACCGGGGAGCTGTTTTTT.

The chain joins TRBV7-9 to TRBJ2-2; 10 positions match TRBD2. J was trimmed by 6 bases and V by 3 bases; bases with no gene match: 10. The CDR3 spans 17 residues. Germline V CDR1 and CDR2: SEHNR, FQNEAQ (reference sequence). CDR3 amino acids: CASSFIPGTSDPGELFF. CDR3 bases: TGTGCCAGCAGCTTCATTCCCGGGACTAGCGATCCCGGGGAGCTGTTTTTT.

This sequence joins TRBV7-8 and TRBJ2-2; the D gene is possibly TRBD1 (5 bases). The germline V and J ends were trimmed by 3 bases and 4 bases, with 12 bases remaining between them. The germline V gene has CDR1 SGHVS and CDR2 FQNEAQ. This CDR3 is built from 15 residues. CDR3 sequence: CASSFLQGVTGELFF. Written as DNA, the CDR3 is TGTGCCAGCAGCTTCTTGCAGGGCGTCACCGGGGAGCTGTTTTTT.

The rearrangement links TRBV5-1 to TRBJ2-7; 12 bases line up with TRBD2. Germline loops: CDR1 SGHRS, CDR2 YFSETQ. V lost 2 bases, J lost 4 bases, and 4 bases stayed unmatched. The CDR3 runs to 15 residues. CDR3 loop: CASSLETSGGYEQYF. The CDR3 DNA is TGCGCCAGCAGCTTAGAGACTAGCGGGGGATACGAGCAGTACTTC.

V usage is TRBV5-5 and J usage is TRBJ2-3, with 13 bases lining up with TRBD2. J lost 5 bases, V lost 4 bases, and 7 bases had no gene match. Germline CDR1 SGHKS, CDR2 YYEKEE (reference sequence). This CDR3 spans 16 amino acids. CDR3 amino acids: CASSPRLAGGLDTQYF. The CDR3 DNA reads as TGTGCCAGCAGCCCAAGACTAGCGGGAGGCCTAGATACGCAGTATTTT.

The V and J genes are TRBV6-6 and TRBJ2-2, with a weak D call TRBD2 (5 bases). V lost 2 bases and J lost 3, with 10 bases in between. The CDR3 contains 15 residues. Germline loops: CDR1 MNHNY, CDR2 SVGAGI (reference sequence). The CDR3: CASSYKDSYTGELFF. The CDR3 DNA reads TGTGCCAGCAGTTACAAGGACTCATACACCGGGGAGCTGTTTTTT.

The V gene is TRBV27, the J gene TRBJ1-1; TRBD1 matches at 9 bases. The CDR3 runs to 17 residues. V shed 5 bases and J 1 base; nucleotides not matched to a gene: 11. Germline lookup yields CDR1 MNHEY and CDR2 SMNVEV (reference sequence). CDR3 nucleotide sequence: TGTGCCAGCAGTCCCATCCACTCGGACAGGGGGAACACTGAAGCTTTCTTT. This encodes CASSPIHSDRGNTEAFF.

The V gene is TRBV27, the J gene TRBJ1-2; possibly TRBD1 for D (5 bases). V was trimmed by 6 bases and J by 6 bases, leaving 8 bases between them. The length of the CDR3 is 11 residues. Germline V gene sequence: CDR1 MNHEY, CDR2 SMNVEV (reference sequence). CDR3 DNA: TGTGCCAGCAGGGGAGGGGATGGCTACACCTTC. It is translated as CASRGGDGYTF.

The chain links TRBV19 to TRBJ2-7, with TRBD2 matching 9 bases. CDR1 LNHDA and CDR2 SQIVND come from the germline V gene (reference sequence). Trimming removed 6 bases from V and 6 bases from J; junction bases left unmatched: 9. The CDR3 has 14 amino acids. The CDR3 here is CASSPSGKGSEQYF. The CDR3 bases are TGTGCCAGTAGCCCTAGCGGGAAGGGGTCCGAGCAGTACTTC.

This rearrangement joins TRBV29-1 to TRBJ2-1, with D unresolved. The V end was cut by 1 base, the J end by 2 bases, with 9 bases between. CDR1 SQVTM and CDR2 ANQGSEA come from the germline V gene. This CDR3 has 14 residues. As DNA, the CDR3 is TGCAGCGTTGAAGGGCAGGCCACCTACAATGAGCAGTTCTTC. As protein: CSVEGQATYNEQFF.

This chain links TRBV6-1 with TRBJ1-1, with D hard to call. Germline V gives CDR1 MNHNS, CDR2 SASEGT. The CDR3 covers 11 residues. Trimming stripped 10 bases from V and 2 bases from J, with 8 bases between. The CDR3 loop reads CANGENTEAFF. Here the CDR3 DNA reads TGTGCCAACGGGGAAAACACTGAAGCTTTCTTT.

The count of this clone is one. The CDR3 loop is CASSGRTGASEAFF. Written as DNA, the CDR3 is TGTGCCAGCAGTGGAAGGACAGGGGCATCTGAAGCTTTCTTT. V gene TRBV27 combines with J gene TRBJ1-1; 9 bases are shared with TRBD1. CDR3 size: 14 residues. V was pared by 5 bases and J by 6 bases, with 7 bases of the junction left unmatched. CDR1 MNHEY and CDR2 SMNVEV come from the germline V gene (reference sequence).

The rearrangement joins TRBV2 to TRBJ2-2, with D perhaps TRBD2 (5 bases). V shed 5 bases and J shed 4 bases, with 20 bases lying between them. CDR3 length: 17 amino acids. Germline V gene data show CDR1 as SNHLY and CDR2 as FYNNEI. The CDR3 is CASSLRGPTPPTGELFF. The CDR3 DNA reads TGTGCCAGCAGTCTACGAGGGCCGACACCACCCACCGGGGAGCTGTTTTTT.

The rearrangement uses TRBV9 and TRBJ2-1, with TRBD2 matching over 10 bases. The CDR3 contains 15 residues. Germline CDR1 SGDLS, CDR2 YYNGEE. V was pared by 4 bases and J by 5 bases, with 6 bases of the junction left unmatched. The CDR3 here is CASSPGLAYHNEQFF. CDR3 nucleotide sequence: TGTGCCAGCAGCCCGGGACTAGCGTACCACAATGAGCAGTTCTTC.

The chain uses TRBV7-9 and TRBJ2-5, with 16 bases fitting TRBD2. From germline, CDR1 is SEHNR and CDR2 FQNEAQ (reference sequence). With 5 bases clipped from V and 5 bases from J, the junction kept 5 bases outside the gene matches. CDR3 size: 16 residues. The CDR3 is CASSGTSGGAEETQYF. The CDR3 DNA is TGTGCCAGCAGCGGGACTAGCGGGGGGGCCGAGGAGACCCAGTACTTC.

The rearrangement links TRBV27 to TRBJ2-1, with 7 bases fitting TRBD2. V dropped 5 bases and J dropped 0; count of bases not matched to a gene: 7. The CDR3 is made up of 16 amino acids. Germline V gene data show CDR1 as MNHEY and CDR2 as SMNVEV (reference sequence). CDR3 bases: TGTGCCAGCAGTCCGTCGGGACTAACCTCCTACAATGAGCAGTTCTTC. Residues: CASSPSGLTSYNEQFF.

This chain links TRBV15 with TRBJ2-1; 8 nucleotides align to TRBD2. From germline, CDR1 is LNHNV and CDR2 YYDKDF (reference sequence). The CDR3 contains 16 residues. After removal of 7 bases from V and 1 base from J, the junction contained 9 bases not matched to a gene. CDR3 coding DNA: TGTGCCACCAAGCTACTAGCGGAAACATCCTACAATGAGCAGTTCTTC. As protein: CATKLLAETSYNEQFF.

DNA for the CDR3: TGCGCCAGCGGCTGGACAGGGTACGAGGATGAGCAGTTCTTC. This encodes CASGWTGYEDEQFF. This rearrangement joins TRBV10-2 to TRBJ2-1, with 8 positions matching TRBD1. The V gene's germline CDR1 is WSHSY and CDR2 SAAADI. CDR3 size: 14 residues. The V and J ends lost 8 bases and 8 bases, in that order; junction bases with no gene match: 11.

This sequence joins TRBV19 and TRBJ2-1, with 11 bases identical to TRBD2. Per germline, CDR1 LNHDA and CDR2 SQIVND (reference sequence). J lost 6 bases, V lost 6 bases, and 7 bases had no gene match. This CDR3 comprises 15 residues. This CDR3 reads CASSGIAGGLNEQFF. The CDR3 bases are TGTGCCAGTAGCGGGATAGCGGGGGGGCTCAATGAGCAGTTCTTC.

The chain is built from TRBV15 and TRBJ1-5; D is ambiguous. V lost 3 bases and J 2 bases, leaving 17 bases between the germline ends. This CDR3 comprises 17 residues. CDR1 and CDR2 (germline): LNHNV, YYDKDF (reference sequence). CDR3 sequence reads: CATSRPPRTGGNQPQHF. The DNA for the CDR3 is TGTGCCACCAGCAGGCCACCCCGGACTGGTGGCAATCAGCCCCAGCATTTT.

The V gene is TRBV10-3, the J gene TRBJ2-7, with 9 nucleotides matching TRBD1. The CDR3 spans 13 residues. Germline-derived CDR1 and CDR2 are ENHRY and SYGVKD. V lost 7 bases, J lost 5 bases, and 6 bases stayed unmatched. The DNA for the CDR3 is TGTGCCATCAAACTGGGACAGGGCGACGAGCAGTACTTC. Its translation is CAIKLGQGDEQYF.